The 21 T cell receptor beta chains reported below all come from one sample, sequenced in a study of cytomegalovirus exposure and HLA in healthy donors. The PCR ran on 60 Vbeta and 13 Jbeta primers. Sequencing was performed with immunoSEQ multiplex PCR; in TCRdb, only in-frame clones are kept and a portion is missing. The sample includes roughly 74,000 clones, 78% of them seen just once. The sequenced material came from PBMCs. The receptor source for this set is a man aged 35 to 55 in good health and CMV-seronegative.

The chain combines TRBV5-6 with TRBJ2-7; 9 bases are a match to TRBD1. This CDR3 has 15 amino acids. Trimming cost V 0 bases and J 7 bases; bases outside gene matches: 8. Germline V lookup: CDR1 SGHDT, CDR2 YYEEEE. In nucleotides, the CDR3 is TGTGCCAGCAGCTTGGATGGGGACAGGGTTCTGGAGCAGTACTTC. Translated: CASSLDGDRVLEQYF.

This sequence joins TRBV5-1 and TRBJ1-2; D gene unclear. Per the germline V gene, CDR1 is SGHRS and CDR2 is YFSETQ. There are 14 residues in the CDR3. Between the trimmed V and J ends, which lost 0 bases and 3 bases, there was a span of 9 bases. DNA of the CDR3: TGCGCCAGCAGCTTGGCCAGGCAGGACTATGGCTACACCTTC. Its protein product is CASSLARQDYGYTF.

The chain has TRBV10-3 and TRBJ1-5; D unresolved. Germline CDR1 reads ENHRY; CDR2 reads SYGVKD. The CDR3 loop spans 14 amino acids. V was cut by 2 bases and J by 5 bases, with 10 bases left in between. The CDR3 sequence is CAISEAGRDQPQHF. The CDR3 bases are TGTGCCATCAGTGAGGCAGGCCGCGATCAGCCCCAGCATTTT.

This clone came up a few times. The chain is built from TRBV29-1 and TRBJ1-3, with a possible D match to TRBD1 (6 bases). CDR1 SQVTM and CDR2 ANQGSEA come from the germline V gene. This CDR3 comprises 12 residues. V lost 4 bases and J 4 bases, leaving 8 bases between the germline ends. CDR3 nucleotides: TGCAGCGTTGGGACAGAAGGAAACACCATATATTTT. Amino acids: CSVGTEGNTIYF.

The rearrangement uses TRBV7-9 and TRBJ1-5, with no clear D. The CDR3 length is 13 residues. V lost 5 bases to trimming and J lost 0 bases, with 5 bases between them. Germline CDR1 SEHNR, CDR2 FQNEAQ (reference sequence). The CDR3 region has the DNA TGTGCCAGCAGCCCAGATAGCAATCAGCCCCAGCATTTT. This gives the protein CASSPDSNQPQHF.

The gene calls are TRBV6-1 and TRBJ2-5; TRBD1 matches at 9 bases. The germline V gene encodes CDR1 MNHNS and CDR2 SASEGT. V was pared by 6 bases and J by 4 bases, with 3 bases of the junction left unmatched. The CDR3 totals 13 residues. CDR3 bases: TGTGCCAGCAGACCGGGACAGGGAGAGACCCAGTACTTC. It encodes CASRPGQGETQYF.

J is TRBJ2-4 and V is TRBV18; 8 bases are shared with TRBD2. The CDR3 spans 19 residues. V gave up 1 base and J gave up 3 bases; unmatched junction bases: 14. Germline V lookup: CDR1 KGHSH, CDR2 LQKENI. The CDR3 DNA sequence: TGTGCCAGCTCACCACGAACTAGCGGTCTTGCGGGAGGCAAAAACATTCAGTACTTC. Translation: CASSPRTSGLAGGKNIQYF.

The gene calls are TRBV15 and TRBJ2-1; 8 bases map to TRBD2. V shed 6 bases and J 1 base; nucleotides not matched to a gene: 5. Germline assignment: CDR1 LNHNV and CDR2 YYDKDF (reference sequence). The CDR3 loop spans 15 amino acids. CDR3 sequence reads: CATRISGKSYNEQFF. The CDR3 DNA reads TGTGCCACCAGAATTAGCGGGAAGTCCTACAATGAGCAGTTCTTC.

The rearrangement joins TRBV30 to TRBJ2-1, with D perhaps matching TRBD1 (6 bases). CDR3 size: 14 residues. The V gene lost 3 bases and the J gene lost 8 bases, with 17 bases spanning the gap. CDR1 GTSNPN and CDR2 SVGIG come from the germline V gene (reference sequence). In DNA, the CDR3 is TGTGCCTGGAGCAGGGGAATGCCTTTCTATGAGCAGTTCTTC. It specifies CAWSRGMPFYEQFF.

This clone appeared a few times. The chain has TRBV9 and TRBJ1-1; D is unresolved. Trimming stripped 2 bases from V and 0 bases from J, with 11 bases between. The germline V gene has CDR1 SGDLS and CDR2 YYNGEE. This CDR3 is 15 amino acids long. The CDR3 coding sequence is TGTGCCAGCAGCGTCTCGGGTCGCATGAACACTGAAGCTTTCTTT. Residues: CASSVSGRMNTEAFF.

The rearrangement links TRBV6-1 to TRBJ1-1; D possibly corresponds to TRBD1 (6 bases). The germline V gene has CDR1 MNHNS and CDR2 SASEGT. This CDR3 is built from 14 residues. With 3 bases removed from V and 6 bases from J, the gap between germline ends came to 14 bases. The CDR3 DNA reads TGTGCCAGCAGTGACAGGGGAAAGGGCGCTGAAGCTTTCTTT. The encoded protein is CASSDRGKGAEAFF.

The chain recombines TRBV4-2 with TRBJ2-3, with 9 bases matching TRBD1. Germline trimming cut 4 bases from V and 4 bases from J; bases unmatched to any gene: 3. Germline V gene sequence: CDR1 LGHNA, CDR2 YNFKEQ. This CDR3 comprises 14 residues. Here the CDR3 DNA reads TGTGCCAGCAGCCGGGACAGGGAATCAGATACGCAGTATTTT. Its translation: CASSRDRESDTQYF.

The V gene is TRBV29-1, the J gene TRBJ2-1, with a tentative D call TRBD2 (5 bases). The germline V gene has CDR1 SQVTM and CDR2 ANQGSEA. Trimming took 2 bases from V and 8 from J, leaving 7 bases between them. The CDR3 length is 11 residues. This CDR3 is CSVERGYEQFF. The CDR3 DNA reads TGCAGCGTTGAACGGGGTTATGAGCAGTTCTTC.

The CDR3 sequence is CASSEQGVGLNTEAFF. DNA for the CDR3: TGTGCCAGCAGTGAACAGGGGGTCGGCTTGAACACTGAAGCTTTCTTT. The V and J genes are TRBV6-1 and TRBJ1-1, with 7 bases matching TRBD1. CDR3 size: 16 residues. V dropped 2 bases and J dropped 0; count of bases not matched to a gene: 6. CDR1 MNHNS and CDR2 SASEGT come from the germline V gene.

The chain uses TRBV7-6 and TRBJ2-5; 10 bases fit TRBD2. The end of the DNA fits TRBJ2-7 better, so the J call may be wrong. Germline loops: CDR1 SGHVS, CDR2 FNYEAQ. This CDR3 has 18 residues. The CDR3 sequence: CASSFSSGSASFTYEQYF. As DNA, the CDR3 is TGTGCCAGCAGCTTCTCTAGCGGGAGCGCCTCGTTCACCTACGAGCAGTACTTC.

The CDR3 bases are TGCGCCAGCAGCACAACCACAGATACGCAGTATTTT. Protein: CASSTTTDTQYF. The chain combines TRBV5-1 with TRBJ2-3; D remains unclear. CDR3 length: 12 residues. V was pared by 4 bases and J by 2 bases, with 5 bases between. CDR1 SGHRS and CDR2 YFSETQ come from the germline V gene.

J is TRBJ1-5 and V is TRBV28; TRBD1 agrees at 9 bases. The length of the CDR3 is 14 residues. Losses at the gene ends were 3 bases for V and 5 bases for J; bases not matched to a gene: 2. Germline V gene sequence: CDR1 MDHEN, CDR2 SYDVKM. CDR3 coding DNA: TGTGCCAGCAGTTTTACAGGGGGCCATCAGCCCCAGCATTTT. This sequence encodes CASSFTGGHQPQHF.

This chain connects TRBV28 to TRBJ2-7; 13 positions agree with TRBD2. Germline trimming cut 5 bases from V and 4 bases from J; bases unmatched to any gene: 2. Germline assignment: CDR1 MDHEN and CDR2 SYDVKM. This CDR3 has 14 residues. This chain's CDR3 is CASSAGLAGYEQYF. The CDR3 nucleotides are TGTGCCAGCAGTGCGGGACTAGCGGGATACGAGCAGTACTTC.

The chain has TRBV19 and TRBJ1-1; the D is unclear. V lost 4 bases to trimming and J lost 4 bases, with 19 bases between them. The CDR3 has 16 residues. Looked up from germline, CDR1 is LNHDA and CDR2 is SQIVND (reference sequence). CDR3: CASSNLEAGRSTEAFF. As DNA, the CDR3 is TGTGCCAGTAGTAACCTCGAGGCTGGTAGGAGCACTGAAGCTTTCTTT. Based on the CDR3 plus reference TRBV19 and TRBJ1-1, the full variable domain is DGGITQSPKYLFRKEGQNVTLSCEQNLNHDAMYWYRQDPGQGLRLIYYSQIVNDFQKGDIAEGYSVSREKKESFPLTVTSAQKNPTAFYLCASSNLEAGRSTEAFFGQGTRLTVV.

The count of this clone is one. The chain links TRBV28 to TRBJ2-5; tentatively, D is TRBD2 (6 bases). The CDR3 has 15 amino acids. Germline values: CDR1 MDHEN, CDR2 SYDVKM. V was shortened by 1 base and J by 0 bases, with 9 bases between the two germline ends. The CDR3 DNA is TGTGCCAGCAGTTTATCCGGGAGCCACCAAGAGACCCAGTACTTC. This translates into CASSLSGSHQETQYF.

The rearrangement uses TRBV18 and TRBJ2-5; no definite D call. From germline, CDR1 is KGHSH and CDR2 LQKENI. Trimming stripped 3 bases from V and 3 bases from J, with 5 bases between. The CDR3 sequence is 12 residues long. The CDR3 here is CASSPQEETQYF. For the CDR3, the DNA is TGTGCCAGCTCACCTCAGGAAGAGACCCAGTACTTC.